This is a list of T cell receptor beta chains from one sample in a study of technical replicates of blood from a handful of donors. The assay was immunoSEQ multiplex PCR, and TCRdb's table has in-frame clones only and misses some. The table records approximately 76,000 clones, about 97% of them present only once. The sequenced material came from T cells isolated from PBMCs. The receptors here all came from a human donor in good health. Both conserved end residues are part of each CDR3. Fields, in order: J gene, V gene, D gene, clone size, CDR3 protein, CDR3 DNA. D genes are given only for firm matches. Clone size, where shown, is once, few, many, or a class for clones that have expanded.

TRBJ1-2	TRBV9	-	-	CASTKGQNYGYTF	TGTGCCAGTACTAAAGGACAGAACTATGGCTACACCTTC
TRBJ2-1	TRBV6-1	TRBD2	-	CASVPGTSAYNEQFF	TGTGCCAGCGTCCCCGGGACTAGCGCCTACAATGAGCAGTTCTTC
TRBJ1-1	TRBV6-5	-	-	CASSYVPGSMNTEAFF	TGTGCCAGCAGTTACGTCCCAGGCAGCATGAACACTGAAGCTTTCTTT
TRBJ2-1	TRBV6-5	-	once	CASSSDEQFF	TGTGCCAGCAGTTCGGATGAGCAGTTCTTC
TRBJ1-1	TRBV30	TRBD1	-	CAWAILGQGAEAFF	TGTGCCTGGGCCATCCTAGGACAGGGGGCAGAAGCTTTCTTT
TRBJ1-2	TRBV28	-	-	CASSLVGVEGGNGYTF	TGTGCCAGCAGTTTAGTAGGAGTCGAGGGTGGGAATGGCTACACCTTC
TRBJ2-3	TRBV6-5	TRBD1	-	CASEDRGTDTQYF	TGTGCCAGCGAGGACAGGGGCACAGATACGCAGTATTTT
TRBJ1-5	TRBV27	-	-	CASSPGHSNQPQHF	TGTGCCAGCAGCCCAGGGCATAGCAATCAGCCCCAGCATTTT
TRBJ2-7	TRBV15	-	-	CATSRDLARENYEQYF	TGTGCCACCAGCAGAGATCTCGCCCGGGAGAACTACGAGCAGTACTTC
TRBJ1-6	TRBV12-2	-	once	CATNRGTGVNSPLHF	TGTGCAACCAATAGAGGTACGGGGGTGAATTCACCCCTCCACTTT
TRBJ2-3	TRBV27	-	-	CASSSTSTDTQYF	TGTGCCAGCAGTTCAACTAGCACAGATACGCAGTATTTT
TRBJ1-1	TRBV14	-	once	CASSGVSRATEAFF	TGTGCCAGCAGTGGGGTCAGCAGGGCCACTGAAGCTTTCTTT
TRBJ2-2	TRBV2	TRBD1	-	CASRRDREGTGELFF	TGTGCCAGCAGGAGGGACAGGGAAGGGACCGGGGAGCTGTTTTTT
TRBJ2-3	TRBV5-1	-	-	CASSLGGAGDTQYF	TGCGCCAGCTCCCTGGGGGGGGCCGGAGATACGCAGTATTTT
TRBJ1-1	TRBV5-4	TRBD1	once	CASRLRQGSTEAFF	TGTGCCAGCAGGTTGCGACAGGGAAGCACTGAAGCTTTCTTT
TRBJ2-1	TRBV15	-	-	CATSRGGDSVYRNEQFF	TGTGCCACCAGTAGAGGCGGGGATTCGGTCTACAGGAATGAGCAGTTCTTC
TRBJ2-3	TRBV10-3	-	-	CAISGPLNTDTQYF	TGTGCCATCAGTGGGCCTCTTAACACAGATACGCAGTATTTT
TRBJ2-7	TRBV27	-	-	CASSSAPSGDEQYF	TGTGCCAGCAGTTCCGCGCCTTCGGGGGACGAGCAGTACTTC
TRBJ1-2	TRBV11-3	-	-	CASSSPQGDYGYTF	TGTGCCAGCAGCTCGCCACAGGGTGACTATGGCTACACCTTC
TRBJ2-3	TRBV19	-	-	CASGVTDTQYF	TGTGCCTCCGGGGTTACAGATACGCAGTATTTT
TRBJ2-5	TRBV4-1	TRBD1	-	CASSQGQGAQETQYF	TGCGCCAGCAGCCAGGGACAGGGGGCCCAAGAGACCCAGTACTTC
TRBJ1-1	TRBV7-8	TRBD1	-	CASSSWTDRGPGTEAFF	TGTGCCAGCAGCTCCTGGACGGACAGGGGGCCCGGCACTGAAGCTTTCTTT
TRBJ1-4	TRBV5-1	-	-	CASSLGDKRKLFF	TGCGCCAGCAGCTTGGGTGACAAACGAAAACTGTTTTTT
TRBJ1-2	TRBV2	-	-	CASSVQTFGYGYTF	TGTGCCAGCAGTGTGCAGACCTTCGGGTATGGCTACACCTTC
TRBJ2-6	TRBV6-5	-	-	CASTLPGANVLTF	TGTGCCAGCACCCTTCCCGGGGCCAACGTCCTGACTTTC
TRBJ1-6	TRBV30	-	-	CAWSVLSANSPLHF	TGTGCCTGGAGTGTGTTATCAGCGAATTCACCCCTCCACTTT
TRBJ1-1	TRBV7-9	-	-	CASMLETGNTEAFF	TGTGCCAGCATGCTGGAAACAGGGAACACTGAAGCTTTCTTT
TRBJ2-7	TRBV5-4	TRBD2	-	CASSLGGSLSYEQYF	TGTGCCAGCAGCTTGGGCGGGAGTCTATCCTACGAGCAGTACTTC
TRBJ2-7	TRBV7-9	TRBD2	-	CASSLSSGRNYEQYF	TGTGCCAGCAGCTTATCGAGCGGGAGAAACTACGAGCAGTACTTC
TRBJ2-5	TRBV5-6	TRBD1	-	CASSWGTGRAGETQYF	TGTGCCAGCAGCTGGGGGACAGGGCGTGCGGGGGAGACCCAGTACTTC
TRBJ2-5	TRBV30	TRBD1	-	CASNFDRGLIKTQYF	TGTGCCTCAAACTTCGACAGGGGGCTTATCAAGACCCAGTACTTC
TRBJ2-7	TRBV9	-	-	CASSVVFPGSAEQYF	TGTGCCAGCAGCGTAGTCTTCCCAGGCTCAGCCGAGCAGTACTTC
TRBJ2-4	TRBV6-5	-	-	CASSYSSVRAKNIQYF	TGTGCCAGCAGTTACTCTAGCGTCCGAGCCAAAAACATTCAGTACTTC
TRBJ2-7	TRBV28	TRBD1	-	CASSSPAGQGPYEQYF	TGTGCCAGCAGTTCCCCCGCGGGACAGGGACCCTACGAGCAGTACTTC
TRBJ2-1	TRBV4-1	TRBD1	-	CASSPRPGTGNEQFF	TGCGCCAGCAGCCCACGTCCCGGGACAGGGAATGAGCAGTTCTTC
TRBJ2-1	TRBV9	-	-	CASSVVERTSYYNEQFF	TGTGCCAGCAGCGTAGTGGAGCGGACCTCCTACTACAATGAGCAGTTCTTC
TRBJ1-5	TRBV25-1	-	once	CASNDEGDNQPQHF	TGTGCCAGCAATGATGAGGGGGACAATCAGCCCCAGCATTTT
TRBJ2-7	TRBV7-6	-	-	CASSSRGLRDKHYEQYF	TGTGCCAGCAGCTCCAGAGGTTTACGGGACAAGCACTACGAGCAGTACTTC
TRBJ1-2	TRBV14	-	-	CASSQQGYYGYTF	TGTGCCAGCAGCCAGCAGGGATACTATGGCTACACCTTC
TRBJ1-2	TRBV28	-	-	CATSQISQVLSGYTF	TGTGCCACTAGCCAGATAAGCCAGGTTCTCTCGGGCTACACCTTC
TRBJ1-2	TRBV19	-	-	CASRDGGYYGYTF	TGTGCCAGTAGAGATGGGGGGTACTATGGCTACACCTTC
TRBJ2-5	TRBV11-2	-	-	CASSPEAGETQYF	TGTGCCAGCAGCCCAGAGGCCGGAGAGACCCAGTACTTC
TRBJ2-7	TRBV7-9	TRBD2	-	CASSLVWTSGPKSSYEQYF	TGTGCCAGCAGCTTAGTTTGGACTAGCGGGCCGAAAAGCTCCTACGAGCAGTACTTC
TRBJ1-4	TRBV28	-	-	CASRQGIGANEKLFF	TGTGCCAGCAGGCAGGGGATAGGGGCTAATGAAAAACTGTTTTTT
TRBJ2-2	TRBV6-1	TRBD1	-	CASSADRGRTGELFF	TGTGCCAGCAGCGCAGACAGGGGGCGAACCGGGGAGCTGTTTTTT
TRBJ1-1	TRBV5-4	-	-	CASSLGTTNTEAFF	TGTGCCAGCAGCTTGGGTACTACGAACACTGAAGCTTTCTTT
TRBJ1-1	TRBV2	TRBD1	-	CASSSDRDTEAFF	TGTGCCAGCAGTTCAGACAGGGACACTGAAGCTTTCTTT
TRBJ1-1	TRBV29-1	-	-	CSVEGGWDTEAFF	TGCAGCGTTGAGGGGGGTTGGGACACTGAAGCTTTCTTT
TRBJ1-3	TRBV6-5	-	-	CASKRGYTIYF	TGTGCCAGCAAAAGGGGCTACACCATATATTTT
TRBJ2-1	TRBV7-7	TRBD2	-	CASSTGLAGSEQFF	TGTGCCAGCAGCACGGGACTAGCGGGATCGGAGCAGTTCTTC
TRBJ1-2	TRBV6-1	TRBD1	-	CASREPGQGAGYTF	TGTGCCAGCAGGGAACCGGGACAGGGGGCCGGCTACACCTTC
TRBJ1-1	TRBV30	-	-	CAWRERGRHTEAFF	TGTGCCTGGAGGGAGAGAGGGAGGCACACTGAAGCTTTCTTT
TRBJ2-3	TRBV5-1	TRBD1	-	CASSFLTGQGTTDTQYF	TGCGCCAGCAGCTTTTTGACTGGACAGGGAACCACAGATACGCAGTATTTT
TRBJ2-3	TRBV5-1	-	-	CASSLPGTPSTDTQYF	TGCGCCAGCAGCTTGCCCGGGACTCCTAGCACAGATACGCAGTATTTT